The clone carrying this T cell receptor beta chain has more than one count but fewer than ten. Time point of the sample: persistent/refractory GD, antithyroid drugs over 5 years with positive TRAb. Making the TCR library involved RNA that had been extracted from PBMCs. The record originates from a study of regulatory T cells in long-lasting Graves disease. Trimming pared 1 base from V and 2 bases from J, leaving 19 bases between. In germline, CDR1 is SGHDT, CDR2 YYEEEE. This CDR3 comprises 18 residues. Arm-PCR of CDR3 regions with iRepertoire HTBI primers generated TCR beta libraries. TCRdb fed the multiplex PCR reads into MiXCR, producing one record per CDR3 protein. The table has some 280,000 distinct CDR3 sequences, roughly a fifth seen once; the top ten hold 56%.

The clonotype comes from a female donor with Graves disease. The chain uses TRBV5-6 and TRBJ1-5; maybe TRBD1 (5 bases). Material: peripheral blood mononuclear cells (PBMCs), obtained when the disease was refractory, from a patient treated with antithyroid drugs. The CDR3 protein is CASSLTRPGSGRNQPQHF. The CDR3 nucleotides are TGTGCCAGCAGCTTGACCCGGCCAGGGAGTGGGCGCAATCAGCCCCAGCATTTT.